The 23 T cell receptor beta chains below all came from one sample that was sequenced in a study of OX40 agonist ivuxolimab in advanced cancers. TCRdb's copy holds only in-frame clones and misses some; the assay was immunoSEQ multiplex PCR. The sample shows approximately 46,000 clones, approximately 71% of them seen only once. The input for sequencing was CD4+ or CD8+ T cells sorted from blood, taken in a trial of the OX40 agonist ivuxolimab. These receptors came from an adult with an advanced solid tumor such as melanoma, head and neck, liver or kidney cancer.

This clone was seen a few times. This sequence joins TRBV18 and TRBJ2-3; possibly TRBD2 for D (5 bases). The CDR3 covers 15 residues. Germline V CDR1 and CDR2: KGHSH, LQKENI. V gave up 0 bases and J gave up 3 bases, with 10 bases separating them. CDR3 bases: TGTGCCAGCTCACCACCGGGAAGGAGGACAGATACGCAGTATTTT. Amino acids: CASSPPGRRTDTQYF.

This clone was detected a few times. This chain connects TRBV27 to TRBJ1-1, with D possibly matching TRBD1 (6 bases). CDR3 size: 15 residues. Trimming cost V 3 bases and J 1 base, with 12 bases left between them. Germline CDR1 and CDR2: MNHEY and SMNVEV (reference sequence). CDR3 bases: TGTGCCAGCAGTTTGTGGGGGGCGCGGAACACTGAAGCTTTCTTT. It specifies CASSLWGARNTEAFF.

V usage is TRBV7-6 and J usage is TRBJ2-5; 9 positions match TRBD1. Germline V gene lookup returns CDR1 SGHVS and CDR2 FNYEAQ. This CDR3 spans 16 amino acids. J was trimmed by 7 bases and V by 2 bases; bases with no gene match: 11. The CDR3 loop reads CASSLTGQGKAGTQYF. CDR3 nucleotide sequence: TGTGCCAGCAGCTTAACAGGACAGGGGAAAGCAGGGACCCAGTACTTC.

The chain couples TRBV29-1 to TRBJ1-2, with TRBD1 as a possible D gene (6 bases). The germline V gene encodes CDR1 SQVTM and CDR2 ANQGSEA. V lost 0 bases to trimming and J lost 4 bases, with 12 bases between them. The CDR3 spans 14 residues. The CDR3 is CSVEDRTAAYGYTF. The CDR3 region has the DNA TGCAGCGTTGAAGATCGGACAGCCGCCTATGGCTACACCTTC.

The chain recombines TRBV5-1 with TRBJ2-2; 10 bases align to TRBD2. In germline, CDR1 is SGHRS, CDR2 YFSETQ. The V segment lost 4 bases and the J segment 5 bases; nucleotides outside the gene matches: 2. The CDR3 contains 14 residues. CDR3 sequence (DNA): TGCGCCAGCAGCGCGACTAGCGGGACCGGGGAGCTGTTTTTT. Its protein product is CASSATSGTGELFF. Drawing the rest from reference TRBV5-1 and TRBJ2-2, the complete variable domain is KAGVTQTPRYLIKTRGQQVTLSCSPISGHRSVSWYQQTPGQGLQFLFEYFSETQRNKGNFPGRFSGRQFSNSRSEMNVSTLELGDSALYLCASSATSGTGELFFGEGSRLTVL.

This chain uses TRBV11-2 with TRBJ2-3, with D possibly matching TRBD2 (6 bases). CDR3 length: 14 amino acids. Trimming removed 10 bases at V and 2 bases at J, with 16 bases between. CDR1 is SGHAT and CDR2 is FQNNGV in the germline V gene. CDR3 coding DNA: TGTGCCACCCGGGACTGGAAGACCACAGATACGCAGTATTTT. It is translated as CATRDWKTTDTQYF.

The V gene is TRBV6-5, the J gene TRBJ2-7, with 7 bases lining up with TRBD2. Trimming took 7 bases from V and 2 from J; bases not matched to a gene: 11. The germline CDR1 and CDR2 sequences are MNHEY and SVGAGI. The CDR3 spans 15 residues. CDR3 amino acids: CASKDLREFAYEQYF. The CDR3, as DNA: TGTGCCAGCAAAGACTTGCGGGAGTTCGCCTACGAGCAGTACTTC.

The rearrangement uses TRBV5-3 and TRBJ1-1; 8 bases match TRBD1. TRBV5-3 is annotated as an ORF whose role is uncertain. The CDR3 length is 14 residues. Trimming removed 8 bases from V and 8 bases from J; junction bases left unmatched: 14. CDR3 loop: CASSPDRADREAFF. The CDR3 DNA is TGTGCCAGCAGCCCGGACAGGGCGGATAGGGAAGCTTTCTTT.

The chain is built from TRBV5-1 and TRBJ1-2, with 7 bases matching TRBD1. Per germline, CDR1 SGHRS and CDR2 YFSETQ. This CDR3 is built from 16 residues. V lost 4 bases and J lost 4; bases outside the gene matches: 13. CDR3 DNA: TGCGCCAGCAGCGCCTCCCCGGCACAGGGGACCTATGGCTACACCTTC. Protein: CASSASPAQGTYGYTF.

This clone was counted once. The chain couples TRBV7-2 to TRBJ2-3; D remains ambiguous. Trimming pared 5 bases from V and 0 bases from J, leaving 12 bases between. Per germline, CDR1 SGHTA and CDR2 FQGNSA. This CDR3 contains 15 residues. The CDR3 protein is CASSLSVGSTDTQYF. CDR3 bases: TGTGCCAGCAGCCTCTCAGTGGGAAGCACAGATACGCAGTATTTT. The whole variable domain, remainder taken from reference TRBV7-2 and TRBJ2-3, is GAGVSQSPSNKVTEKGKDVELRCDPISGHTALYWYRQSLGQGLEFLIYFQGNSAPDKSGLPSDRFSAERTGGSVSTLTIQRTQQEDSAVYLCASSLSVGSTDTQYFGPGTRLTVL.

The chain combines TRBV19 with TRBJ1-3, with TRBD1 matching over 7 bases. Unmatched junction bases numbered 9, after V lost 5 bases and J lost 5 bases. Germline CDR1 reads LNHDA; CDR2 reads SQIVND (reference sequence). This CDR3 has 15 amino acids. CDR3 in amino acids: CASSASTGTRNTIYF. CDR3 sequence (DNA): TGTGCCAGTAGTGCATCGACAGGGACGCGAAACACCATATATTTT.

This chain uses TRBV19 with TRBJ1-5; D gene unclear. Trimming left V 2 bases short and J 6 bases short, with 11 bases between. Germline values: CDR1 LNHDA, CDR2 SQIVND (reference sequence). This CDR3 has 14 amino acids. The CDR3 here is CASSIIGDSQPQHF. Here the CDR3 DNA reads TGTGCCAGTAGTATAATCGGGGATTCTCAGCCCCAGCATTTT.

The chain couples TRBV2 to TRBJ2-2; possible D gene TRBD1, 5 bases. The CDR3 length is 18 residues. V was cut by 2 bases and J by 7 bases, with 23 bases left in between. Germline V gene lookup returns CDR1 SNHLY and CDR2 FYNNEI. CDR3 coding DNA: TGTGCCAGCAGTGAAAAGGGGCCAGACACGAAATCCTACGGGGAGCTGTTTTTT. Its translation is CASSEKGPDTKSYGELFF.

This clone was observed a few times. The chain is built from TRBV5-4 and TRBJ2-4; TRBD1 matches at 7 bases. CDR1 and CDR2 from the germline V gene are SGHNT and YYREEE (reference sequence). J lost 9 bases, V lost 6 bases, and 6 bases had no gene match. The CDR3 extends over 12 amino acids. This CDR3 is CASNRDSSIQYF. Written as DNA, the CDR3 is TGTGCCAGCAACCGGGACAGTAGCATTCAGTACTTC.

The V and J genes are TRBV4-1 and TRBJ1-3; D possibly corresponds to TRBD1 (6 bases). The CDR3 extends over 18 amino acids. The germline V and J ends were trimmed by 0 bases and 2 bases, with 17 bases remaining between them. Germline loops: CDR1 MGHRA, CDR2 YSYEKL. DNA for the CDR3: TGCGCCAGCAGCCAAGATCCGGCAGGGGCGAATGCTGGAAACACCATATATTTT. Translating gives CASSQDPAGANAGNTIYF.

The chain couples TRBV21-1 to TRBJ2-3; TRBD1, the D gene given by the table, was not confirmed from the DNA. TRBV21-1 is given as a pseudogene. The CDR3 extends over 19 amino acids. CDR3 sequence reads: CASSKGQYRGPLGTDTQYF. The CDR3 bases are TGTGCCAGCAGCAAAGGGCAATACAGGGGGCCTTTGGGCACAGATACGCAGTATTTT.

By frequency in the sample, this clone is medium-sized. This chain connects TRBV11-2 to TRBJ2-2, with D perhaps matching TRBD2 (6 bases). V lost 0 bases to trimming and J lost 4 bases, with 12 bases between them. CDR1 and CDR2 (germline): SGHAT, FQNNGV. This CDR3 is built from 16 residues. The DNA for the CDR3 is TGTGCCAGCAGCTTAGACCGGGGGTTTATCACCGGGGAGCTGTTTTTT. Encoded protein: CASSLDRGFITGELFF.

V and J are TRBV18 and TRBJ2-6, with D perhaps TRBD1 (5 bases). Germline values: CDR1 KGHSH, CDR2 LQKENI. With 4 bases removed from V and 1 base from J, the gap between germline ends came to 8 bases. The CDR3 is 15 amino acids. The DNA of the CDR3 is TGTGCCAGCTCACTTCAGGGTTCTGGGGCCAACGTCCTGACTTTC. Translated: CASSLQGSGANVLTF.

The rearrangement links TRBV11-1 to TRBJ1-4; no clear D. There are 14 residues in the CDR3. The V end lost 4 bases, the J end lost 4 bases, and 10 bases lay between the germline ends. The germline CDR1 and CDR2 sequences are SGHAT and FQDESV (reference sequence). CDR3 amino acids: CASSSRDYNEKLFF. In DNA form, the CDR3 reads TGTGCCAGCAGCTCCCGGGATTATAATGAAAAACTGTTTTTT. Variable domain in full (rest from reference TRBV11-1 and TRBJ1-4): EAEVAQSPRYKITEKSQAVAFWCDPISGHATLYWYRQILGQGPELLVQFQDESVVDDSQLPKDRFSAERLKGVDSTLKIQPAELGDSAMYLCASSSRDYNEKLFFGSGTQLSVL.

This chain links TRBV7-9 with TRBJ1-4; TRBD1 matches at 8 bases. CDR1 SEHNR and CDR2 FQNEAQ come from the germline V gene (reference sequence). Trimming at V came to 4 bases and at J to 5 bases, leaving 3 bases not matched to a gene. This CDR3 is 14 amino acids long. This CDR3 reads CASSSTGGNEKLFF. DNA for the CDR3: TGTGCCAGCAGCTCCACAGGGGGGAATGAAAAACTGTTTTTT. Full variable domain (rest looked up from reference TRBV7-9 and TRBJ1-4): DTGVSQNPRHKITKRGQNVTFRCDPISEHNRLYWYRQTLGQGPEFLTYFQNEAQLEKSRLLSDRFSAERPKGSFSTLEIQRTEQGDSAMYLCASSSTGGNEKLFFGSGTQLSVL.

The J gene is TRBJ2-1, the V gene TRBV7-3; 11 bases map to TRBD2. The CDR3 contains 15 residues. In germline, CDR1 is SGHTA, CDR2 FQGTGA. With 5 bases clipped from V and 9 bases from J, the junction kept 9 bases outside the gene matches. CDR3 coding DNA: TGTGCCAGCAGCCCGGGGACTAGCGGTACGGGTGAGCAGTTCTTC. This translates into CASSPGTSGTGEQFF.

This rearrangement joins TRBV7-8 to TRBJ2-2; 9 bases align to TRBD1. This CDR3 region has 16 residues. V was clipped by 1 base and J by 2 bases; unmatched bases: 2. Germline CDR1 reads SGHVS; CDR2 reads FQNEAQ. CDR3 in amino acids: CASSLGQGVNTGELFF. CDR3 DNA sequence: TGTGCCAGCAGCTTAGGACAGGGGGTAAACACCGGGGAGCTGTTTTTT. Full variable domain (outside the CDR3, taken from reference TRBV7-8 and TRBJ2-2): GAGVSQSPRYKVAKRGQDVALRCDPISGHVSLFWYQQALGQGPEFLTYFQNEAQLDKSGLPSDRFFAERPEGSVSTLKIQRTQQEDSAVYLCASSLGQGVNTGELFFGEGSRLTVL.

The chain couples TRBV7-8 to TRBJ1-3; the D is unclear. Germline V lookup: CDR1 SGHVS, CDR2 FQNEAQ. The CDR3 has 17 amino acids. V was trimmed by 5 bases and J by 0 bases, leaving 17 bases between them. DNA of the CDR3: TGTGCCAGCAGCCCACTATCCCGGGCCTACTCTGGAAACACCATATATTTT. Its translation is CASSPLSRAYSGNTIYF.